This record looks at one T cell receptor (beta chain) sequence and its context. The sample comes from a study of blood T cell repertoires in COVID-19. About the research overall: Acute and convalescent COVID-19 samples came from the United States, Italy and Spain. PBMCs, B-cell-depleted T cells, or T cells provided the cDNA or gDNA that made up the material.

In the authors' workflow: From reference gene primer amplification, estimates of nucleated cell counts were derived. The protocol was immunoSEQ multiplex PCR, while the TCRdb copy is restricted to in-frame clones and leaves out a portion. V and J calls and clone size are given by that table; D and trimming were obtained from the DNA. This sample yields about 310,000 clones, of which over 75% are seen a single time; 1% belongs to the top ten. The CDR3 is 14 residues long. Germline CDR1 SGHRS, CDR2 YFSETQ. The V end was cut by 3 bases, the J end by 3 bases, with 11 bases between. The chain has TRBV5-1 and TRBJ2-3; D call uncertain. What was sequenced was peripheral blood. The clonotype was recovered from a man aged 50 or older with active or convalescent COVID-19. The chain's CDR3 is CASSSWLRTDTQYF. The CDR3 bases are TGCGCCAGCAGCTCGTGGCTGCGGACAGATACGCAGTATTTT. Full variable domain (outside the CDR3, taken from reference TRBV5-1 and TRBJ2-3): KAGVTQTPRYLIKTRGQQVTLSCSPISGHRSVSWYQQTPGQGLQFLFEYFSETQRNKGNFPGRFSGRQFSNSRSEMNVSTLELGDSALYLCASSSWLRTDTQYFGPGTRLTVL.